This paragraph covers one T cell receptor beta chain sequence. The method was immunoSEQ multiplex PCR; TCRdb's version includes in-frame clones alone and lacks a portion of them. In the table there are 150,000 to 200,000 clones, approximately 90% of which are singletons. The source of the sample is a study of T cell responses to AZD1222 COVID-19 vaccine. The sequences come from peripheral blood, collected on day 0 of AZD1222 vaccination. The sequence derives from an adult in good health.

This CDR3 is CASSPRPGGQNTEAFF. The DNA for the CDR3 is TGCGCCAGCAGCCCCCGACCCGGAGGCCAGAACACTGAAGCTTTCTTT. The chain links TRBV5-1 to TRBJ1-1; D call uncertain. This CDR3 spans 16 amino acids. Germline values: CDR1 SGHRS, CDR2 YFSETQ. Trimming stripped 4 bases from V and 1 base from J, with 17 bases between.